The next 26 T cell receptor beta chains were all read from a single sample in a study of STAT5B mutations in CD4+ large granular lymphocyte leukemia. Sequencing used immunoSEQ multiplex PCR; TCRdb keeps in-frame clones, though not all of them. Altogether approximately 40,000 clones are present, approximately 84% being singletons, with the ten largest covering about 0.38%. What was sequenced was CD4+ T cells from blood buffy coats. These receptors all come from a human donor in good health.

The chain recombines TRBV5-6 with TRBJ1-1; possible D gene TRBD1, 5 bases. This CDR3 is built from 14 residues. Deletions cut 7 bases from V and 3 bases from J, with 16 bases between. CDR1 is SGHDT and CDR2 is YYEEEE in the germline V gene. The CDR3 DNA is TGTGCCAGCTCCTTGGGGGGAGGGGACACTGAAGCTTTCTTT. It specifies CASSLGGGDTEAFF.

This chain connects TRBV19 to TRBJ1-2; 9 nucleotides match TRBD1. V lost 1 base to trimming and J lost 7 bases; unmatched junction nucleotides: 7. Germline CDR1 is LNHDA and CDR2 is SQIVND (reference sequence). The CDR3 runs 15 residues. CDR3 region: CASSIGRTGVSGYTF. The CDR3 coding sequence is TGTGCCAGTAGTATAGGGAGGACAGGGGTGTCTGGCTACACCTTC.

This clone was seen just once. V usage is TRBV28 and J usage is TRBJ2-2; D unresolved. The CDR3 is 16 amino acids. Germline lookup yields CDR1 MDHEN and CDR2 SYDVKM. Trimming took 7 bases from V and 1 from J, leaving 16 bases between them. CDR3 amino acids: CASNPADAMNTGELFF. CDR3 bases: TGTGCCAGCAATCCTGCGGATGCCATGAACACCGGGGAGCTGTTTTTT.

This rearrangement joins TRBV7-3 to TRBJ2-1; TRBD2 agrees at 10 bases. CDR3 length equals 19 residues. Germline trimming cut 5 bases from V and 5 bases from J; bases unmatched to any gene: 18. Looked up from germline, CDR1 is SGHTA and CDR2 is FQGTGA. CDR3 bases: TGTGCCAGCAGCAACAAAAACCCCCGGACTAGCGGAACCCACAATGAGCAGTTCTTC. It yields the protein CASSNKNPRTSGTHNEQFF. Filled out from reference TRBV7-3 and TRBJ2-1, the complete variable domain reads GAGVSQTPSNKVTEKGKYVELRCDPISGHTALYWYRQSLGQGPEFLIYFQGTGAADDSGLPNDRFFAVRPEGSVSTLKIQRTERGDSAVYLCASSNKNPRTSGTHNEQFFGPGTRLTVL.

The chain combines TRBV28 with TRBJ1-2, with a weak D call TRBD1 (6 bases). CDR1 MDHEN and CDR2 SYDVKM come from the germline V gene. The CDR3 is 14 amino acids. V gave up 5 bases and J gave up 3 bases, with 13 bases separating them. CDR3 in DNA: TGTGCCAGCAGTGTCCTGACAGGCGACTATGGCTACACCTTC. It translates to CASSVLTGDYGYTF.

The CDR3 coding sequence is TGTGCCAGCAGCCGACGGGACGCGGGGGTTGTGGAGCAGTACTTC. Translation: CASSRRDAGVVEQYF. This chain uses TRBV6-6 with TRBJ2-7; 7 bases line up with TRBD2. Germline CDR1 is MNHNY and CDR2 is SVGAGI (reference sequence). The CDR3 runs 15 residues. Losses at the gene ends were 6 bases for V and 7 bases for J; bases not matched to a gene: 15.

Remarks on this clone: Distinct nucleotide sequences in the sample also encode this CDR3. The genes are TRBV6-5 and TRBJ1-3; D is uncertain. The CDR3 is 14 residues long. CDR1 and CDR2 from the germline V gene are MNHEY and SVGAGI. The ends were cut back, 7 bases at V and 4 bases at J, with 14 bases in the middle. The CDR3 nucleotides are TGTGCCAGCACCCGCGGGGTGACGGGAAACACCATATATTTT. This encodes CASTRGVTGNTIYF.

V usage is TRBV5-6 and J usage is TRBJ2-7; 10 nucleotides agree with TRBD1. Looked up from germline, CDR1 is SGHDT and CDR2 is YYEEEE. CDR3 length: 16 amino acids. V shed 2 bases and J 4 bases; nucleotides not matched to a gene: 9. The CDR3 here is CASSFTTGGGLYEQYF. The CDR3 DNA is TGTGCCAGCAGCTTCACGACAGGGGGCGGTCTATACGAGCAGTACTTC.

This clone showed up just a few times. The chain recombines TRBV7-6 with TRBJ1-5; D is uncertain. V lost 5 bases and J lost 0, with 14 bases in between. The CDR3 contains 16 residues. Germline lookup yields CDR1 SGHVS and CDR2 FNYEAQ. CDR3 amino acids: CASSPGGGFSNQPQHF. The DNA for the CDR3 is TGTGCCAGCAGCCCAGGAGGTGGGTTTAGCAATCAGCCCCAGCATTTT.

V usage is TRBV6-1 and J usage is TRBJ2-1; 9 bases are shared with TRBD1. The CDR3 contains 17 residues. CDR1 is MNHNS, CDR2 SASEGT, per germline. The junction had 7 bases not matched to a gene; V was cut back by 2 bases and J by 2 bases. This chain's CDR3 is CASSESLGQGPYNEQFF. In DNA, the CDR3 is TGTGCCAGCAGTGAATCGTTGGGACAGGGACCCTACAATGAGCAGTTCTTC.

The V call is TRBV6-1, the J call TRBJ1-1, with TRBD1 matching over 7 bases. The V segment lost 3 bases and the J segment 3 bases; nucleotides outside the gene matches: 7. CDR3 size: 15 residues. Germline V gene lookup returns CDR1 MNHNS and CDR2 SASEGT. The CDR3 region has the DNA TGTGCCAGCAGTGAGTCGAGGGGGCGCGACACTGAAGCTTTCTTT. It is translated as CASSESRGRDTEAFF.

This chain links TRBV11-3 with TRBJ1-1; a possible D gene is TRBD1 (5 bases). The CDR3 covers 14 residues. Per germline, CDR1 SGHNT and CDR2 YENEEA. V was shortened by 3 bases and J by 1 base, with 9 bases between the two germline ends. CDR3 residues: CASSLGLTNTEAFF. CDR3 nucleotide sequence: TGTGCCAGCAGCTTGGGACTGACGAACACTGAAGCTTTCTTT.

The rearrangement links TRBV18 to TRBJ1-2; D call uncertain. The V gene's germline CDR1 is KGHSH and CDR2 LQKENI. Deletions cut 5 bases from V and 6 bases from J, with 13 bases between. CDR3 length: 13 amino acids. CDR3 region: CASSVDLEDGYTF. The CDR3 bases are TGTGCCAGCTCAGTCGACCTGGAAGATGGCTACACCTTC.

V is TRBV18 and J is TRBJ1-5; perhaps TRBD1 as D (5 bases). V shed 3 bases and J shed 1 base, with 10 bases lying between them. Looked up from germline, CDR1 is KGHSH and CDR2 is LQKENI. This CDR3 has 15 amino acids. CDR3 region: CASSPQGLSNQPQHF. CDR3 bases: TGTGCCAGCTCACCTCAGGGTTTAAGCAATCAGCCCCAGCATTTT.

CDR3 in DNA: TGTGCCAGCAGATCCACAGCGGCGCGGGGCTACACCTTC. The encoded protein is CASRSTAARGYTF. The rearrangement links TRBV7-2 to TRBJ1-2; D is uncertain. Per germline, CDR1 SGHTA and CDR2 FQGNSA. V was trimmed by 6 bases and J by 8 bases, leaving 16 bases between them. This CDR3 has 13 residues. Using reference TRBV7-2 and TRBJ1-2 for the parts outside the CDR3, the full variable domain is GAGVSQSPSNKVTEKGKDVELRCDPISGHTALYWYRQSLGQGLEFLIYFQGNSAPDKSGLPSDRFSAERTGGSVSTLTIQRTQQEDSAVYLCASRSTAARGYTFGSGTRLTVV.

CDR3 DNA: TGTGCCAGCAGCGTACGCGGGGGAGCGAGCGGGGAGCTGTTTTTT. Translated: CASSVRGGASGELFF. The chain combines TRBV9 with TRBJ2-2; TRBD2 agrees at 7 bases. J was trimmed by 7 bases and V by 1 base; bases with no gene match: 7. The CDR3 extends over 15 amino acids. Germline CDR1 and CDR2: SGDLS and YYNGEE.

This sequence joins TRBV18 and TRBJ2-3; 11 nucleotides match TRBD2. Losses at the gene ends were 2 bases for V and 1 base for J; bases not matched to a gene: 8. There are 18 residues in the CDR3. From germline, CDR1 is KGHSH and CDR2 LQKENI. The CDR3 DNA sequence: TGTGCCAGCTCACCAACTAGCGGGGGCGCCGGGGGCACAGATACGCAGTATTTT. Protein product: CASSPTSGGAGGTDTQYF.

This chain connects TRBV5-1 to TRBJ1-2, with TRBD1 identical over 8 bases. The J segment lost 7 bases and the V segment lost 4 bases, leaving 6 bases of the junction unmatched. The CDR3 totals 13 residues. Germline V gene data show CDR1 as SGHRS and CDR2 as YFSETQ. CDR3 DNA: TGCGCCAGCAGCATAGGACAGGGAGGTGGCTACACCTTC. This encodes CASSIGQGGGYTF. The whole variable domain, filled in from reference TRBV5-1 and TRBJ1-2, reads KAGVTQTPRYLIKTRGQQVTLSCSPISGHRSVSWYQQTPGQGLQFLFEYFSETQRNKGNFPGRFSGRQFSNSRSEMNVSTLELGDSALYLCASSIGQGGGYTFGSGTRLTVV.

This clone has more than one count but fewer than ten. V is TRBV6-1 and J is TRBJ1-1, with D possibly being TRBD1 (6 bases). The V end was cut by 8 bases, the J end by 2 bases, with 18 bases between. This CDR3 region has 15 residues. CDR1 and CDR2 (germline): MNHNS, SASEGT. The CDR3 loop reads CASRTDPLSNTEAFF. The CDR3 DNA follows: TGTGCCAGCCGGACAGACCCCCTATCAAACACTGAAGCTTTCTTT.

The V call is TRBV4-1, the J call TRBJ1-5; D is unclear. V lost 0 bases and J lost 2, with 8 bases in between. The CDR3 sequence is 15 residues long. In germline, CDR1 is MGHRA, CDR2 YSYEKL. CDR3 DNA sequence: TGCGCCAGCAGCCAAGAAACCGGGGGCAATCAGCCCCAGCATTTT. As protein: CASSQETGGNQPQHF.

This clone is a singleton in its sample. This chain links TRBV15 with TRBJ2-1; D gene unclear. V dropped 1 base and J dropped 0 bases, with 7 bases sitting between them. The CDR3 sequence is 15 residues long. Germline lookup yields CDR1 LNHNV and CDR2 YYDKDF (reference sequence). The CDR3 DNA follows: TGTGCCACCAGCAGAGGGGGAAGCTCCTACAATGAGCAGTTCTTC. It yields the protein CATSRGGSSYNEQFF.

In DNA, the CDR3 is TGTGCCAGCAGCTTAGGACAGGGAGCAGATACGCAGTATTTT. Protein product: CASSLGQGADTQYF. The chain couples TRBV7-9 to TRBJ2-3, with 7 bases fitting TRBD1. V was clipped by 1 base and J by 4 bases; unmatched bases: 2. Germline V gene data show CDR1 as SEHNR and CDR2 as FQNEAQ (reference sequence). This CDR3 spans 14 amino acids.

The J gene is TRBJ1-3, the V gene TRBV5-4, with 7 bases aligning to TRBD1. The CDR3 contains 15 residues. Germline assignment: CDR1 SGHNT and CDR2 YYREEE (reference sequence). J gave up 4 bases and V 0 bases, and 4 bases lay outside the gene matches. DNA for the CDR3: TGTGCCAGCAGCTTGGATGACAGGGCCGGAAACACCATATATTTT. This codes for CASSLDDRAGNTIYF.

The DNA for the CDR3 is TGTGCCAGTAGTATAATGAATGAGCAGTTCTTC. Translation: CASSIMNEQFF. The V and J genes are TRBV19 and TRBJ2-1; D remains ambiguous. V lost 2 bases and J lost 7, with 3 bases in between. CDR3 length: 11 amino acids. CDR1 and CDR2 from the germline V gene are LNHDA and SQIVND (reference sequence). The full variable domain, completed using reference TRBV19 and TRBJ2-1, is DGGITQSPKYLFRKEGQNVTLSCEQNLNHDAMYWYRQDPGQGLRLIYYSQIVNDFQKGDIAEGYSVSREKKESFPLTVTSAQKNPTAFYLCASSIMNEQFFGPGTRLTVL.

This clone was seen a handful of times. The chain uses TRBV10-1 and TRBJ1-5; a possible D gene is TRBD1 (5 bases). The V gene lost 3 bases and the J gene lost 4 bases, with 13 bases spanning the gap. CDR3 length: 15 amino acids. In germline, CDR1 is WNHNN, CDR2 SYGVQD (reference sequence). This CDR3 reads CASSDGRAGNQPQHF. CDR3 coding DNA: TGCGCCAGCAGTGATGGGAGGGCAGGGAATCAGCCCCAGCATTTT.

V is TRBV6-5 and J is TRBJ2-7; weak D call: TRBD2 (5 bases). The CDR3 is 14 amino acids. The germline gives CDR1 MNHEY, CDR2 SVGAGI. Trimming stripped 2 bases from V and 3 bases from J, with 11 bases between. The CDR3 here is CASSYGEIRYEQYF. For the CDR3, the DNA is TGTGCCAGCAGTTACGGGGAGATACGCTACGAGCAGTACTTC.